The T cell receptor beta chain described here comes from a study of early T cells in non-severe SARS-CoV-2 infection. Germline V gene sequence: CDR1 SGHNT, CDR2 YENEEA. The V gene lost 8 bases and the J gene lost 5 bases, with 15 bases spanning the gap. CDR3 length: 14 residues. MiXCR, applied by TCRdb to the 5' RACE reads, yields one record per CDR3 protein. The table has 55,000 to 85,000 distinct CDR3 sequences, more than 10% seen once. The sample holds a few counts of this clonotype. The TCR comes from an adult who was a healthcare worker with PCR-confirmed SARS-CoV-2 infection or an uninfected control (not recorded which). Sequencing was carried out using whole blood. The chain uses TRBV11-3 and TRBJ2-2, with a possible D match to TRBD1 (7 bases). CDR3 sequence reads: CASRAGGPTGELFF. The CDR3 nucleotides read TGTGCCAGCCGGGCAGGGGGGCCGACCGGGGAGCTGTTTTTT.